This TCR beta chain was documented in a study of blood T cell repertoires in COVID-19. Across the whole study: COVID-19 samples collected from the United States, Italy and Spain covered acute and convalescent phases.

The V gene lost 0 bases and the J gene lost 10 bases, with 9 bases spanning the gap. The germline gives CDR1 SGHRS, CDR2 YFSETQ. The CDR3 has 12 residues. Original handling: How many nucleated cells were present was estimated from reference gene primer amplification. The protocol was immunoSEQ multiplex PCR, while the TCRdb copy is restricted to in-frame clones and leaves out a portion. The D gene and trimming were derived from the DNA, and the V and J assignments and clone size from that table. The sample lists 250,000 or so clones; around 90% were seen once. The V call is TRBV5-1, the J call TRBJ2-3; D is perhaps TRBD2 (6 bases). The clonotype originates from a woman aged 70-85 years with active or convalescent COVID-19. What was sequenced was peripheral blood. The CDR3 coding sequence is TGCGCCAGCAGCTTGGGGGAGGTAGCGCAGTATTTT. Its protein product is CASSLGEVAQYF.